These 26 T cell receptor beta chains share one sample of origin, sequenced in a study of healthy donors' naive CD4 and CD8 T cells. Each TCR library used 500 ng of total RNA and a linear amplification protocol. TCRdb re-analysed the reads in MiXCR, keeping a single row per CDR3 protein. In the table there are approximately 180,000 distinct CDR3 sequences, 65% to 75% of which are singletons. The material sequenced was naive CD4+ and CD8+ T cells sorted from blood, pooled from several donors. Receptors originate from a pool of human donors in good health; the sample pools cells from several healthy donors.

The chain joins TRBV7-2 to TRBJ1-5; tentatively, D is TRBD1 (6 bases). There are 13 residues in the CDR3. Germline loops: CDR1 SGHTA, CDR2 FQGNSA. The ends were cut back, 8 bases at V and 5 bases at J, with 13 bases in the middle. The CDR3 bases are TGTGCCAGCGGACTACAGGGATATCAGCCCCAGCATTTT. It is translated as CASGLQGYQPQHF.

The chain employs TRBV29-1 and TRBJ2-5, with D perhaps matching TRBD2 (5 bases). The CDR3 is made up of 10 amino acids. In germline, CDR1 is SQVTM, CDR2 ANQGSEA. The V and J ends lost 3 bases and 7 bases respectively, with 6 bases between them. The DNA of the CDR3 is TGCAGCGTTGATGAGGGGACCCAGTACTTC. Protein sequence: CSVDEGTQYF.

The CDR3 loop reads CASSFSPTGSGNTIYF. CDR3 nucleotides: TGCGCCAGCAGCTTTTCCCCGACGGGCTCTGGAAACACCATATATTTT. V gene TRBV5-1 combines with J gene TRBJ1-3; no definite D call. The length of the CDR3 is 16 residues. Germline lookup yields CDR1 SGHRS and CDR2 YFSETQ. V shed 2 bases and J shed 0 bases, with 12 bases lying between them.

This chain uses TRBV18 with TRBJ2-1; the match to TRBD1 covers 9 bases. The junction had 12 bases not matched to a gene; V was cut back by 1 base and J by 2 bases. The CDR3 is 19 amino acids. CDR1 and CDR2 from the germline V gene are KGHSH and LQKENI. For the CDR3, the DNA is TGTGCCAGCTCACCACAGGTTGGGGACAGGGAAAATCCCTACAATGAGCAGTTCTTC. It specifies CASSPQVGDRENPYNEQFF.

V and J are TRBV20-1 and TRBJ1-2; D unclear. The germline CDR1 and CDR2 sequences are DFQATT and SNEGSKA (reference sequence). V was shortened by 3 bases and J by 4 bases, with 9 bases between the two germline ends. The CDR3 is made up of 12 amino acids. The CDR3: CSARESVYGYTF. The CDR3 nucleotides read TGCAGTGCTAGGGAATCAGTCTATGGCTACACCTTC.

V and J are TRBV6-2 or TRBV6-3 and TRBJ1-5; maybe TRBD1 (5 bases). V lost 2 bases, J lost 6 bases, and 14 bases lay in between. There are 15 residues in the CDR3. In germline, CDR1 is MNHEY, CDR2 SVGEGT. The CDR3 DNA reads TGTGCCAGCAGTTACCCGACCTCTGGGGGTCAGCCCCAGCATTTT. This codes for CASSYPTSGGQPQHF.

This clonotype came up a few times. This rearrangement joins TRBV19 to TRBJ1-5; 7 bases match TRBD1. The CDR3 runs 15 residues. Unmatched junction bases numbered 6, after V lost 7 bases and J lost 0 bases. In germline, CDR1 is LNHDA, CDR2 SQIVND (reference sequence). Written as DNA, the CDR3 is TGTGCCAGTACCAGGACAGGAAATAGCAATCAGCCCCAGCATTTT. It encodes CASTRTGNSNQPQHF.

V and J are TRBV7-8 and TRBJ2-3; TRBD2 aligns across 11 bases. J was trimmed by 6 bases and V by 6 bases; bases with no gene match: 11. CDR1 SGHVS and CDR2 FQNEAQ come from the germline V gene. The CDR3 is made up of 16 amino acids. CDR3 sequence (DNA): TGTGCCAGCAGTGGCGAACTAGCGGGAGTATGGGATACGCAGTATTTT. It specifies CASSGELAGVWDTQYF.

The chain links TRBV29-1 to TRBJ1-2; no clear D gene. CDR1 SQVTM and CDR2 ANQGSEA come from the germline V gene. Trimming stripped 3 bases from V and 5 bases from J, with 7 bases between. CDR3 length equals 11 residues. This chain's CDR3 is CSVDLVYGYTF. CDR3 nucleotides: TGCAGCGTTGACCTCGTTTATGGCTACACCTTC.

The V call is TRBV6-5, the J call TRBJ2-7; D not resolved. CDR3 length: 13 amino acids. Trimming removed 2 bases at V and 0 bases at J, with 5 bases between. Per germline, CDR1 MNHEY and CDR2 SVGAGI. CDR3 DNA sequence: TGTGCCAGCAGTTACAAAGCCTCCTACGAGCAGTACTTC. Translating it yields CASSYKASYEQYF.

This sequence joins TRBV19 and TRBJ1-6; D gene uncertain. Germline loops: CDR1 LNHDA, CDR2 SQIVND (reference sequence). This CDR3 region has 15 residues. V lost 7 bases, J lost 7 bases, and 17 bases lay in between. CDR3 nucleotides: TGTGCCAGTACCCGACGGGAGGAGAGGAATTCACCCCTCCACTTT. It encodes CASTRREERNSPLHF.

The genes are TRBV5-4 and TRBJ1-3; the match to TRBD1 covers 7 bases. V dropped 4 bases and J dropped 7; count of bases not matched to a gene: 5. CDR1 is SGHNT and CDR2 is YYREEE in the germline V gene (reference sequence). This CDR3 has 13 residues. The DNA of the CDR3 is TGTGCCAGCAGCAATACAGGGGTCAACACCATATATTTT. This codes for CASSNTGVNTIYF.

The count of this clonotype is one. Here the CDR3 reads CASSYPLQGGGSGNTIYF. Written as DNA, the CDR3 is TGTGCCAGCAGTTACCCTCTACAGGGAGGGGGCTCTGGAAACACCATATATTTT. The V gene is TRBV6-1, the J gene TRBJ1-3; a possible D gene is TRBD1 (6 bases). The V and J ends lost 5 bases and 0 bases respectively, with 20 bases between them. The CDR3 has 18 residues. Germline V CDR1 and CDR2: MNHNS, SASEGT.

V and J are TRBV6-1 and TRBJ1-1; possibly TRBD1 for D (6 bases). This CDR3 region has 15 residues. V lost 4 bases to trimming and J lost 4 bases, with 16 bases between them. Germline V gene sequence: CDR1 MNHNS, CDR2 SASEGT. In DNA form, the CDR3 reads TGTGCCAGCAGTGGTTCTACAGGGCAGGGCACTGAAGCTTTCTTT. It specifies CASSGSTGQGTEAFF.

The chain has TRBV19 and TRBJ2-1; D gene unclear. The V end lost 3 bases, the J end lost 6 bases, and 12 bases lay between the germline ends. The CDR3 consists of 14 residues. CDR1 and CDR2 (germline): LNHDA, SQIVND (reference sequence). The CDR3 here is CASSIPRLFNEQFF. The CDR3, as DNA: TGTGCCAGTAGTATCCCCAGATTATTCAATGAGCAGTTCTTC.

This clonotype appeared a single time. V usage is TRBV29-1 and J usage is TRBJ2-1, with 7 bases lining up with TRBD1. The V gene's germline CDR1 is SQVTM and CDR2 ANQGSEA. V lost 7 bases and J lost 3; bases outside the gene matches: 0. The CDR3 spans 11 residues. The CDR3 sequence is CSGDSYNEQFF. The CDR3 bases are TGCAGCGGGGACAGCTACAATGAGCAGTTCTTC.

This clonotype appeared a few times. The CDR3: CSVEGLSANYGYTF. CDR3 DNA sequence: TGCAGCGTTGAAGGACTAAGTGCCAACTATGGCTACACCTTC. The chain is built from TRBV29-1 and TRBJ1-2; D gene ambiguous. CDR1 and CDR2 from the germline V gene are SQVTM and ANQGSEA. The ends were cut back, 1 base at V and 2 bases at J, with 11 bases in the middle. The CDR3 is 14 residues long.

The J gene is TRBJ1-5, the V gene TRBV20-1; maybe TRBD1 (5 bases). Deletions cut 3 bases from V and 4 bases from J, with 10 bases between. This CDR3 contains 13 residues. Germline CDR1 DFQATT, CDR2 SNEGSKA (reference sequence). The CDR3 coding sequence is TGCAGTGCTAGGGCAGGGCAAAATCAGCCCCAGCATTTT. Encoded protein: CSARAGQNQPQHF.

This clonotype has a handful of counts. The chain links TRBV30 to TRBJ1-2, with 10 nucleotides matching TRBD1. The germline CDR1 and CDR2 sequences are GTSNPN and SVGIG (reference sequence). This CDR3 comprises 13 residues. The trim removed 8 bases at V and 3 bases at J, leaving 6 bases unmatched. CDR3 sequence: CAIRQGAYYGYTF. The CDR3 nucleotides read TGTGCCATTAGACAGGGGGCTTACTATGGCTACACCTTC.

The chain uses TRBV29-1 and TRBJ2-1, with 12 positions matching TRBD2. This CDR3 comprises 14 residues. Germline V gene lookup returns CDR1 SQVTM and CDR2 ANQGSEA. J was trimmed by 6 bases and V by 6 bases; bases with no gene match: 6. The CDR3 coding sequence is TGCAGCGTGGAGACTAGCGGGAGTATCAATGAGCAGTTCTTC. Amino acid sequence: CSVETSGSINEQFF.

The V call is TRBV20-1, the J call TRBJ1-1; D call uncertain. Germline V gene sequence: CDR1 DFQATT, CDR2 SNEGSKA (reference sequence). V was cut by 2 bases and J by 2 bases, with 12 bases left in between. The CDR3 has 14 residues. CDR3 region: CSARPFVGNTEAFF. Here the CDR3 DNA reads TGCAGTGCTAGACCCTTCGTGGGAAACACTGAAGCTTTCTTT.

This clonotype was seen a few times. V is TRBV12-3 or TRBV12-4 and J is TRBJ1-1; D is ambiguous. The germline V and J ends were trimmed by 5 bases and 0 bases, with 7 bases remaining between them. The CDR3 totals 13 residues. The CDR3 spells CASSRNLNTEAFF. The CDR3, as DNA: TGTGCCAGCAGTCGGAATTTGAACACTGAAGCTTTCTTT.

The chain is built from TRBV5-4 and TRBJ2-3; D is ambiguous. V lost 6 bases, J lost 4 bases, and 12 bases lay in between. This CDR3 is built from 13 residues. Germline lookup yields CDR1 SGHNT and CDR2 YYREEE (reference sequence). In nucleotides, the CDR3 is TGTGCCAGCAACCCACCTCGGGCAGATACGCAGTATTTT. Translation gives CASNPPRADTQYF.

This clonotype has only a few counts. The chain joins TRBV19 to TRBJ1-1, with D tentatively TRBD1 (5 bases). Trimming cost V 7 bases and J 10 bases, with 13 bases left between them. CDR3 length: 11 amino acids. Germline V lookup: CDR1 LNHDA, CDR2 SQIVND (reference sequence). In nucleotides, the CDR3 is TGTGCCAGTACAGGGCTTGGAAGAGCTTTCTTT. This encodes CASTGLGRAFF.

V and J are TRBV29-1 and TRBJ2-1; 7 nucleotides agree with TRBD2. The CDR3 has 13 amino acids. The germline V gene encodes CDR1 SQVTM and CDR2 ANQGSEA. J was trimmed by 6 bases and V by 4 bases; bases with no gene match: 6. CDR3 DNA sequence: TGCAGCGTTGCAGGGACTATGACCAATGAGCAGTTCTTC. It specifies CSVAGTMTNEQFF.

This clonotype was seen a handful of times. The rearrangement links TRBV29-1 to TRBJ2-1, with D unresolved. Germline CDR1 is SQVTM and CDR2 is ANQGSEA. The length of the CDR3 is 14 residues. With 1 base removed from V and 6 bases from J, the gap between germline ends came to 13 bases. The CDR3 DNA follows: TGCAGCGTTGAAGGTGGAACACCTCTCAATGAGCAGTTCTTC. It translates to CSVEGGTPLNEQFF.